This T cell receptor beta chain appears in the sequencing data of a study of blood T cell repertoires in COVID-19. Study at large: PBMCs, B-cell-depleted T cells, or T cells were the source of the cDNA or gDNA that made up the material.

The CDR3 consists of 17 residues. V was pared by 2 bases and J by 0 bases, with 14 bases between. CDR1 and CDR2 from the germline V gene are LNHDA and SQIVND (reference sequence). Seattle researchers signed up patients amid active infection and tracked them longitudinally. TCRdb's copy holds only in-frame clones and misses some; the assay was immunoSEQ multiplex PCR. Among approximately 180,000 clones, 70% to 90% were seen once, and the ten largest hold 15% to 20%. Input material: peripheral blood. This chain joins TRBV19 and TRBJ1-5; D is unclear. The sequence was collected from a person aged 70 to 85 with COVID-19, enrolled during active disease. As DNA, the CDR3 is TGTGCCAGTAGTATATCCCTCCGCTACTATAGCAATCAGCCCCAGCATTTT. Translated, it gives CASSISLRYYSNQPQHF.